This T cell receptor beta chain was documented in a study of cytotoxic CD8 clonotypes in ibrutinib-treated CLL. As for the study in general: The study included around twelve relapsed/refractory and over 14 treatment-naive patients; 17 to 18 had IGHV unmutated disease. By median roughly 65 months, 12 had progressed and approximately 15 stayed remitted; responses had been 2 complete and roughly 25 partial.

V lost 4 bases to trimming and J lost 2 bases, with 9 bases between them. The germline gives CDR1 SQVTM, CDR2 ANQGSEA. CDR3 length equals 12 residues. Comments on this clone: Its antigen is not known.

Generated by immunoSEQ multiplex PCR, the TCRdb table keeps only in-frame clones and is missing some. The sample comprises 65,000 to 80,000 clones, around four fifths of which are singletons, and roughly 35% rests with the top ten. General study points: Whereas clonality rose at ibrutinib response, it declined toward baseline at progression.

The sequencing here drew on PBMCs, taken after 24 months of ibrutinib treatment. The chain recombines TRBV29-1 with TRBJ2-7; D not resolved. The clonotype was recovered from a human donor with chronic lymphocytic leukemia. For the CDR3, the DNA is TGCAGCGTTGCGAACAGCCCCTACGAGCAGTACTTC. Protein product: CSVANSPYEQYF.